The clone carrying this T cell receptor beta chain was picked up a small number of times. The source of the sample is a study of cytomegalovirus exposure and HLA in healthy donors. Use of 60 Vbeta and 13 Jbeta primers characterized the PCR. Assay: immunoSEQ multiplex PCR; the TCRdb copy retains only in-frame clones and omits some. The top ten hold approximately 2.1% of the sample, which has about 170,000 clones, roughly 76% seen once. Germline V gene data show CDR1 as GTSNPN and CDR2 as SVGIG (reference sequence). The germline V and J ends were trimmed by 2 bases and 9 bases, with 11 bases remaining between them. There are 13 residues in the CDR3.

The sample consisted of PBMCs. This TCR was recovered from a male donor in good health and CMV-seronegative. The V call is TRBV30, the J call TRBJ1-6, with D maybe TRBD1 (6 bases). Here the CDR3 DNA reads TGTGCCTGGAGTACAGGGAGTGGTTCACCCCTCCACTTT. Its protein product is CAWSTGSGSPLHF.